Each of the 23 T cell receptor beta chains below was sequenced from the same sample in a study of cytomegalovirus exposure and HLA in healthy donors. TCRdb keeps only in-frame clones here, not all; method: immunoSEQ multiplex PCR. Among 130,000 to 150,000 clones, 85% to 90% were seen once, and the ten largest hold roughly 6.7%. What was sequenced was PBMCs. The receptors here all came from a woman aged 25 to 39 in good health and CMV-seropositive.

With respect to this clone: Other DNA sequences within the sample encode an identical CDR3. The chain recombines TRBV7-9 with TRBJ1-1; no reliable D call. The germline V gene encodes CDR1 SEHNR and CDR2 FQNEAQ (reference sequence). The CDR3 loop spans 13 amino acids. V lost 1 base, J lost 0 bases, and 3 bases lay in between. The CDR3 is CASSLDMNTEAFF. DNA for the CDR3: TGTGCCAGCAGCTTAGATATGAACACTGAAGCTTTCTTT.

The J gene is TRBJ1-1, the V gene TRBV6-4, with TRBD1 matching over 9 bases. Germline lookup yields CDR1 MRHNA and CDR2 SNTAGT. The CDR3 loop spans 18 amino acids. The J segment lost 0 bases and the V segment lost 3 bases, leaving 11 bases of the junction unmatched. CDR3 amino acids: CASSDGGQGNRMNTEAFF. The CDR3 DNA sequence: TGTGCCAGCAGTGATGGGGGACAGGGCAATCGAATGAACACTGAAGCTTTCTTT.

V is TRBV7-9 and J is TRBJ1-1; 7 bases agree with TRBD1. Germline loops: CDR1 SEHNR, CDR2 FQNEAQ (reference sequence). V shed 1 base and J 8 bases; nucleotides not matched to a gene: 4. The CDR3 covers 13 residues. This CDR3 is CASSLGQGFEAFF. The DNA of the CDR3 is TGTGCCAGCAGCTTAGGACAGGGATTCGAAGCTTTCTTT.

This chain joins TRBV23-1 and TRBJ1-1, with 8 bases identical to TRBD1. TRBV23-1 is treated as an ORF (open reading frame) with a function not yet certain. Germline trimming cut 2 bases from V and 0 bases from J; bases unmatched to any gene: 2. CDR3 length: 15 residues. Here the CDR3 reads CASSQRDRMNTEAFF. CDR3 sequence (DNA): TGCGCCAGCAGTCAACGGGACAGGATGAACACTGAAGCTTTCTTT.

The CDR3, as DNA: TGCGCCAGCACAGCGTCCGGGACAGCGAACACCGGGGAGCTGTTTTTT. Amino acid sequence: CASTASGTANTGELFF. The J gene is TRBJ2-2, the V gene TRBV5-1; 7 positions match TRBD1. The V segment lost 6 bases and the J segment 0 bases; nucleotides outside the gene matches: 8. The length of the CDR3 is 16 residues. In germline, CDR1 is SGHRS, CDR2 YFSETQ.

This chain uses TRBV11-2 with TRBJ2-1; D not certain. The CDR3 has 14 residues. Germline lookup yields CDR1 SGHAT and CDR2 FQNNGV. V lost 1 base and J 4 bases, leaving 8 bases between the germline ends. CDR3 loop: CASSLGQSYNEQFF. The CDR3 bases are TGTGCCAGCAGCTTAGGGCAGTCTTACAATGAGCAGTTCTTC.

CDR3 bases: TGTGCCAGCAGCTTGAATGACAGGGAAAATCAGCCCCAGCATTTT. Translated: CASSLNDRENQPQHF. This sequence joins TRBV5-8 and TRBJ1-5; TRBD1 matches 7 bases. Germline values: CDR1 SGHTS, CDR2 YDEGEE. The CDR3 totals 15 residues. Germline trimming cut 1 base from V and 4 bases from J; bases unmatched to any gene: 5.

J is TRBJ2-7 and V is TRBV7-9; possible D gene TRBD1, 5 bases. The ends were cut back, 4 bases at V and 5 bases at J, with 15 bases in the middle. This CDR3 contains 14 residues. Germline values: CDR1 SEHNR, CDR2 FQNEAQ (reference sequence). The CDR3 DNA reads TGTGCCAGCAGCTCTGTGTGGGGCAGGAACGAGCAGTACTTC. Translating gives CASSSVWGRNEQYF.

The rearrangement uses TRBV6-5 and TRBJ2-2, with 13 bases identical to TRBD2. The CDR3 runs 15 residues. After removal of 2 bases from V and 6 bases from J, the junction contained 0 bases not matched to a gene. Germline loops: CDR1 MNHEY, CDR2 SVGAGI. CDR3 coding DNA: TGTGCCAGCAGTTACGGACTAGCGGGAGCCGGGGAGCTGTTTTTT. Its translation: CASSYGLAGAGELFF.

The table lists this clone with a few counts. Other DNA variants within this sample encode the same CDR3. This chain connects TRBV7-2 to TRBJ1-2, with D maybe TRBD1 (6 bases). The CDR3 totals 14 residues. The germline gives CDR1 SGHTA, CDR2 FQGNSA. The V end was cut by 2 bases, the J end by 2 bases, with 9 bases between. CDR3 in DNA: TGTGCCAGCAGCTTAACCCAGGGGAACTATGGCTACACCTTC. Its translation: CASSLTQGNYGYTF.

V is TRBV5-6 and J is TRBJ2-7; possible D gene TRBD1, 6 bases. The CDR3 has 12 residues. Between the trimmed V and J ends, which lost 3 bases and 3 bases, there was a span of 7 bases. Germline CDR1 is SGHDT and CDR2 is YYEEEE. CDR3 coding DNA: TGTGCCAGCAGCTACAGGGTCTACGAGCAGTACTTC. It codes for CASSYRVYEQYF.

The chain employs TRBV28 and TRBJ2-1; TRBD2 matches at 10 bases. Germline V lookup: CDR1 MDHEN, CDR2 SYDVKM. The CDR3 is 14 residues long. With 5 bases clipped from V and 6 bases from J, the junction kept 4 bases outside the gene matches. CDR3 in amino acids: CASSLAGARNEQFF. The CDR3 DNA follows: TGTGCCAGCAGTCTAGCGGGAGCCCGCAATGAGCAGTTCTTC.

The gene calls are TRBV5-1 and TRBJ2-5, with D perhaps TRBD1 (5 bases). Germline V lookup: CDR1 SGHRS, CDR2 YFSETQ. This CDR3 is 15 amino acids long. Trimming cost V 2 bases and J 0 bases, with 11 bases left between them. The CDR3 region is CASSLVSGYQETQYF. The CDR3 region has the DNA TGCGCCAGCAGCTTAGTTTCAGGGTACCAAGAGACCCAGTACTTC.

The chain is built from TRBV5-6 and TRBJ2-6, with 8 bases that match TRBD1. This CDR3 is built from 16 residues. Trimming took 5 bases from V and 1 from J; bases not matched to a gene: 5. The germline CDR1 and CDR2 sequences are SGHDT and YYEEEE. The CDR3 here is CASRYQGASGANVLTF. As DNA, the CDR3 is TGTGCCAGCAGATACCAGGGGGCGTCTGGGGCCAACGTCCTGACTTTC.

The gene calls are TRBV10-1 and TRBJ2-1, with D possibly being TRBD1 (6 bases). Germline CDR1 and CDR2: WNHNN and SYGVQD (reference sequence). The CDR3 is made up of 12 amino acids. With 4 bases removed from V and 9 bases from J, the gap between germline ends came to 10 bases. CDR3 region: CASSGTEGEQFF. The CDR3 DNA reads TGCGCCAGCAGTGGGACAGAGGGTGAGCAGTTCTTC.

The V and J genes are TRBV2 and TRBJ1-5; 10 bases are shared with TRBD1. The CDR3 covers 15 residues. CDR1 is SNHLY and CDR2 is FYNNEI in the germline V gene. After removal of 6 bases from V and 0 bases from J, the junction contained 2 bases not matched to a gene. The CDR3 nucleotides read TGTGCCAGCAGGGGGACAGGGGTTAGCAATCAGCCCCAGCATTTT. Amino acid sequence: CASRGTGVSNQPQHF.

This chain uses TRBV5-1 with TRBJ2-5, with unresolved D. CDR3 length: 13 amino acids. Germline CDR1 reads SGHRS; CDR2 reads YFSETQ. V lost 2 bases and J 5 bases, leaving 10 bases between the germline ends. The CDR3 sequence: CASSLDTPETQYF. The CDR3, as DNA: TGCGCCAGCAGCTTAGACACCCCGGAGACCCAGTACTTC. Variable domain in full (rest from reference TRBV5-1 and TRBJ2-5): KAGVTQTPRYLIKTRGQQVTLSCSPISGHRSVSWYQQTPGQGLQFLFEYFSETQRNKGNFPGRFSGRQFSNSRSEMNVSTLELGDSALYLCASSLDTPETQYFGPGTRLLVL.

The V and J genes are TRBV5-1 and TRBJ1-2; a weak D match, TRBD1 (6 bases). Germline V gene sequence: CDR1 SGHRS, CDR2 YFSETQ. The CDR3 spans 14 residues. Trimming stripped 4 bases from V and 8 bases from J, with 18 bases between. The CDR3 DNA reads TGCGCCAGCAGCCTAGACTTACAGGGTTGGGGCTACACCTTC. As protein: CASSLDLQGWGYTF.

CDR3 region: CASSEWAGVTGELFF. Here the CDR3 DNA reads TGTGCCAGCAGTGAATGGGCAGGGGTAACCGGGGAGCTGTTTTTT. This chain links TRBV6-1 with TRBJ2-2, with D maybe TRBD1 (6 bases). The germline CDR1 and CDR2 sequences are MNHNS and SASEGT. V was shortened by 2 bases and J by 5 bases, with 12 bases between the two germline ends. The CDR3 runs 15 residues.

V is TRBV15 and J is TRBJ1-5, with D maybe TRBD1 (6 bases). V was pared by 3 bases and J by 1 base, with 19 bases between. This CDR3 has 18 amino acids. Germline V lookup: CDR1 LNHNV, CDR2 YYDKDF (reference sequence). CDR3 amino acids: CATSSLPQGIASNQPQHF. In nucleotides, the CDR3 is TGTGCCACCAGCAGTCTCCCACAGGGAATAGCGAGCAATCAGCCCCAGCATTTT.

The V call is TRBV12-5, the J call TRBJ2-2; 8 bases line up with TRBD2. CDR3 size: 16 residues. The V segment lost 3 bases and the J segment 6 bases; nucleotides outside the gene matches: 9. CDR1 LGHNT and CDR2 FRNRAP come from the germline V gene. Here the CDR3 DNA reads TGTGCTAGTGGTTTAGATCGGGGGGGCCGACCCGGGGAGCTGTTTTTT. It specifies CASGLDRGGRPGELFF.

The chain couples TRBV29-1 to TRBJ2-5, with 14 positions matching TRBD2. The CDR3 is 14 residues long. With V trimmed by 7 bases and J by 8 bases, 9 bases remained unmatched. Germline V gives CDR1 SQVTM, CDR2 ANQGSEA. CDR3 region: CSAGTSGRGGTQYF. CDR3 nucleotide sequence: TGCAGCGCCGGGACTAGCGGGAGAGGGGGCACCCAGTACTTC. The whole variable domain, filled in from reference TRBV29-1 and TRBJ2-5, reads SAVISQKPSRDICQRGTSLTIQCQVDSQVTMMFWYRQQPGQSLTLIATANQGSEATYESGFVIDKFPISRPNLTFSTLTVSNMSPEDSSIYLCSAGTSGRGGTQYFGPGTRLLVL.

V gene TRBV7-9 combines with J gene TRBJ2-7, with 7 nucleotides matching TRBD2. Germline V gene lookup returns CDR1 SEHNR and CDR2 FQNEAQ (reference sequence). Trimming at V came to 1 base and at J to 5 bases, leaving 5 bases not matched to a gene. This CDR3 is 14 amino acids long. The CDR3 region is CASSLGLAVHEQYF. The CDR3 nucleotides are TGTGCCAGCAGCTTAGGACTAGCCGTACACGAGCAGTACTTC.